The T cell receptor beta chain described here comes from a study of T cells expressing NK-cell markers. General study results and limits: CD8+ T cells in more than five donors included dominant NKG2C+ clonotypes at roughly 1.0-7.5%.

No DNA is given; TCRdb re-called the 5' RACE reads and lists each CDR3 protein once. The sample holds approximately 550,000 distinct CDR3 sequences. The CDR3 length is 15 residues. The V gene's germline CDR1 is LGHNA and CDR2 YNFKEQ. A note on this clonotype: Its antigen is unidentified.

Source material: blood T cells: a sorted CD56 or NKG2C T cell subset, CD4+ or CD8+ T cells, or bulk PBMC T cells (not recorded which). This sequence was found in a man between 18 and 35 years old in good health. The rearrangement uses TRBV4-2 and TRBJ2-5; TCRdb gives TRBD1 as the D gene, but with no DNA this cannot be confirmed. The CDR3 spells CASSQEGQEQETQYF.